These T cell receptor beta chains were read from a single sample in a study of cytomegalovirus exposure and HLA in healthy donors. Here immunoSEQ multiplex PCR was the method, and the copy in TCRdb shows in-frame clones only, minus some. The table has about 110,000 clones, roughly 90% seen once. Sample: PBMCs. Receptors originate from a woman aged 25-40 years in good health and CMV-seropositive. The CDR3 runs from the conserved cysteine through the conserved F or W. D genes are given only for firm matches. Size tells how often a clone was seen (once, few, many) or the class of an expanded clone, and some rows leave it out.

v_call	clone_size	cdr3_length	j_call	d_call	cdr3_nt	cdr3_aa
TRBV18	-	12	TRBJ2-2	-	TGTGCCAGCTCACCCTACGGCGGGGAGCTGTTTTTT	CASSPYGGELFF
TRBV6-6	-	14	TRBJ1-2	-	TGTGCCAGCAGTTACCGGCAGGGAAGTGACGGCTACACCTTC	CASSYRQGSDGYTF
TRBV2	-	18	TRBJ2-2	TRBD2	TGTGCCAGCAGTGAACATACTAGCGGGAGGGTTCGGACCGGGGAGCTGTTTTTT	CASSEHTSGRVRTGELFF
TRBV11-2	-	15	TRBJ1-4	-	TGTGCCAGCAGCTCACAGGGTAACAGTAATGAAAAACTGTTTTTT	CASSSQGNSNEKLFF
TRBV7-3	once	14	TRBJ2-3	TRBD1	TGTGCCAGCAGCATACAGGGGTTTTCGGATACGCAGTATTTT	CASSIQGFSDTQYF
TRBV28	-	13	TRBJ2-1	-	TGTGCCAGCAGCCCCAGACTCTGGGATGAGCAGTTCTTC	CASSPRLWDEQFF
TRBV28	-	16	TRBJ2-1	TRBD2	TGTGCCACCTCGACTTTACTAGCGGGAGGAAGGAATGAGCAGTTCTTC	CATSTLLAGGRNEQFF
TRBV28	-	17	TRBJ2-6	TRBD1	TGTGCCAGCAGTTACAGGGGGAAGAGCTCTGGGGCCAACGTCCTGACTTTC	CASSYRGKSSGANVLTF
TRBV27	-	14	TRBJ2-2	-	TGTGCCAGCAGTTTTGGTAGCAACACCGGGGAGCTGTTTTTT	CASSFGSNTGELFF
TRBV5-1	-	16	TRBJ2-3	TRBD2	TGCGCCAGCAGCCCGGGAGGGACTAGCGGCACAGATACGCAGTATTTT	CASSPGGTSGTDTQYF
TRBV6-4	-	14	TRBJ2-2	TRBD1	TGTGCCAGCAGTGAACGACAGGGGGCCGGGGAGCTGTTTTTT	CASSERQGAGELFF
TRBV4-3	once	16	TRBJ1-4	-	TGCGCCAGCAGCCAAGTCTTTAACGGGGGAAATGAAAAACTGTTTTTT	CASSQVFNGGNEKLFF
TRBV21-1	-	14	TRBJ2-3	-	TGTGCCAGCAGTCAGTGTAGGGGCCCAGATACGCAGTATTTT	CASSQCRGPDTQYF
TRBV5-6	-	15	TRBJ2-1	-	TGTGCCAGCAGCTTGTTATCAGGGGCAAACAATGAGCAGTTCTTC	CASSLLSGANNEQFF
TRBV7-2	few	15	TRBJ2-1	-	TGTGCCAGCAGCCCGAGTCAAGCGAAGAACAATGAGCAGTTCTTC	CASSPSQAKNNEQFF
TRBV11-2	few	13	TRBJ1-6	TRBD1	TGTGCCAGCAAGGGACAGTACAATTCACCCCTCCACTTT	CASKGQYNSPLHF
TRBV29-1	-	14	TRBJ2-1	-	TGCAGCGTTGACTCTAGCGCTCCGTACAATGAGCAGTTCTTC	CSVDSSAPYNEQFF
TRBV7-9	-	15	TRBJ2-1	-	TGTGCCAGCAGCAAAAACCCGGGGGTCTACAATGAGCAGTTCTTC	CASSKNPGVYNEQFF
TRBV20-1	-	11	TRBJ1-2	-	TGCAGTGCTAGAGAGTCTTATGGCTACACCTTC	CSARESYGYTF
TRBV11-2	-	15	TRBJ1-2	-	TGTGCCAGCAGCTCCGGGGGGAATTTGGACTATGGCTACACCTTC	CASSSGGNLDYGYTF
TRBV2	-	15	TRBJ2-7	-	TGTGCCAGCAGTGAGAAGAACAGGGCCTTCTACGAGCAGTACTTC	CASSEKNRAFYEQYF
TRBV7-8	-	14	TRBJ1-2	-	TGTGCCAGCAGCTCCCAAGGGGACATCCGAGGCTACACCTTC	CASSSQGDIRGYTF
TRBV2	-	13	TRBJ1-4	TRBD1	TGTGCCAGCAGTTGGGACAGGGAAGAAAAACTGTTTTTT	CASSWDREEKLFF
TRBV11-2	-	14	TRBJ2-7	-	TGTGCCAGCAGCGTAACAGGGTCAGCCTACGAGCAGTACTTC	CASSVTGSAYEQYF
TRBV6-5	few	15	TRBJ2-7	TRBD1	TGTGCCAGCAGCCAAGGGGGCCCCGGCTCCTACGAGCAGTACTTC	CASSQGGPGSYEQYF
TRBV7-8	-	14	TRBJ1-4	TRBD1	TGTGCCAGCAGCTTAGGGAGGGGGCAGGAAAAACTGTTTTTT	CASSLGRGQEKLFF
TRBV5-6	-	16	TRBJ2-3	TRBD2	TGTGCCAGCAGCTTGGTACTAGCGGGAGGTACAGATACGCAGTATTTT	CASSLVLAGGTDTQYF
TRBV28	-	16	TRBJ1-1	-	TGTGCCAGCAGTTCCCTTGGGGCGGGGGAGAAGATTGAAGCTTTCTTT	CASSSLGAGEKIEAFF
TRBV10-3	-	14	TRBJ2-1	TRBD2	TGTGCCATCAGTGGGGGTAGCGGGAGGAATGAGCAGTTCTTC	CAISGGSGRNEQFF
TRBV6-1	once	13	TRBJ2-5	TRBD2	TGTGCCAGCAGGTTAGCGGGAGGAGAGACCCAGTACTTC	CASRLAGGETQYF
TRBV9	-	15	TRBJ2-2	-	TGTGCCAGCAGCGTAGGCAGGGGCAACACCGGGGAGCTGTTTTTT	CASSVGRGNTGELFF
TRBV18	-	15	TRBJ2-7	TRBD1	TGTGCCAGCTCACCTACCGGGACAGCCTCCTACGAGCAGTACTTC	CASSPTGTASYEQYF
TRBV5-1	-	14	TRBJ1-2	TRBD1	TGCGCCAGCAGCACCGGGGGACAGGACTATGGCTACACCTTC	CASSTGGQDYGYTF